The entry below describes one T cell receptor beta chain. The sample comes from a study of technical replicates of blood from a few donors. The method was immunoSEQ multiplex PCR; TCRdb's version includes in-frame clones alone and lacks a portion of them. The table lists more than 90,000 clones, under 97% of them singletons, with 0.23% in the top ten. CDR3 length equals 13 residues. Germline trimming cut 4 bases from V and 5 bases from J; bases unmatched to any gene: 4. Germline lookup yields CDR1 MNHNS and CDR2 SASEGT. Input material: T cells isolated from PBMCs. The gene calls are TRBV6-1 and TRBJ1-1; TRBD1 matches 7 bases. The clonotype was recovered from a human donor in good health. The DNA for the CDR3 is TGTGCCAGCAGTGTGACAGGGAAGACTGAAGCTTTCTTT. Amino acid sequence: CASSVTGKTEAFF.